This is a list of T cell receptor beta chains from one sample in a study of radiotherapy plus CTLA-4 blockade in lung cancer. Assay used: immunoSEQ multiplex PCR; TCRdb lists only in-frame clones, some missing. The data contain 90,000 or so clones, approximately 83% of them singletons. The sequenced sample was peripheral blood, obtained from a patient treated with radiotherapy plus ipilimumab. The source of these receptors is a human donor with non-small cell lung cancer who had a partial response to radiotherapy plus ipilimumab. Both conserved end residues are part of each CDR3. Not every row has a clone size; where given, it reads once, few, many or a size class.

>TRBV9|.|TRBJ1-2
CASSPRTGYGYTF
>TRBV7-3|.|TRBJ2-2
CASSFGGLAGKGELFF
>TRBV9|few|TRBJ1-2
CASSVGVPYGYTF
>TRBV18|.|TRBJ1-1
CASSRGQGRLNTEAFF
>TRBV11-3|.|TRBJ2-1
CASSLDGTPYNEQFF
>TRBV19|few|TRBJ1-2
CASCRGQGGRYGYTF
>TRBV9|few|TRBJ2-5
CASSVGGGPQETQYF
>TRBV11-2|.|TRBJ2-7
CASSPTGGLPYYEQYF
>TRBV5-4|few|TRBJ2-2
CASSSVGRTNTGELFF
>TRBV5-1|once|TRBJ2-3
CASSWEAGKTTQYF